This T cell receptor (beta chain) comes out of a study of technical replicates of blood from a handful of donors. Germline CDR1 is SEHNR and CDR2 is FQNEAQ (reference sequence). V lost 4 bases and J lost 2; bases outside the gene matches: 8. CDR3 length: 17 amino acids. Sequencing was performed with immunoSEQ multiplex PCR; in TCRdb, only in-frame clones are kept and a portion is missing. Of roughly 60,000 clones in the sample, about 94% were seen once. Sequenced sample: PBMCs. The clonotype was recovered from a human donor in good health. Some clones in this sample may be carry-over from other donors' samples. The V call is TRBV7-9, the J call TRBJ2-3; 11 positions agree with TRBD2. CDR3 in DNA: TGTGCCAGCAGCTCCCCCCTTAGCGGGAGGGCCACAGATACGCAGTATTTT. Protein sequence: CASSSPLSGRATDTQYF.